This TCR beta chain comes out of a study of identical twins' blood T cells. Findings of the study overall: Twins reportedly had markedly more similar V usage than unrelated donors, even among out-of-frame TCRbeta clonotypes. Top TCRbeta clonotypes were shared more with twin than unrelated donors.

Germline values: CDR1 SGHTA, CDR2 FQGNSA. V lost 3 bases and J lost 2, with 13 bases in between. CDR3 length equals 15 residues. This clonotype was recorded a few times. Antigen: not known. TCR cDNA libraries came from RNA via a modified published protocol. Both ends of each TCR cDNA library bore sample-specific barcodes. TCRdb re-called the 5' RACE reads with MiXCR, one entry per CDR3 protein. The table lists roughly 380,000 distinct CDR3 sequences, roughly 30% of them singletons. The chain is built from TRBV7-2 and TRBJ1-1; D ambiguous. The TCR comes from a woman between 18 and 50 years old in good health. The sample taken for sequencing was PBMCs. For the CDR3, the DNA is TGTGCCAGCAGCTTCCTCGCGACACCCAACACTGAAGCTTTCTTT. Translating it yields CASSFLATPNTEAFF.